This TCR beta chain was captured in a study of CD8 T cells in Susac syndrome. Study-wide background: Clinically active disease was present in six of the sequenced Susac syndrome patients. Eight of these patients were in remission. Patients with Susac syndrome, at blood draw, were therapy-naive, on corticosteroids, or on intravenous immunoglobulin alone. General study points: The study acknowledged a relatively small number of individuals in its TCR sequencing and HLA analysis.

Points on this clonotype: Its antigen is as yet unknown.

V lost 4 bases and J lost 4, with 13 bases in between. CDR1 and CDR2 from the germline V gene are SQVTM and ANQGSEA. The CDR3 length is 13 residues. A quantity of about 0.5 to 1 ug RNA underwent reverse transcription using random hexamers. The amplification used immunoSEQ multiplex PCR on TCR beta CDR3; it spanned 54 Vbeta and 13 Jbeta. In TCRdb, the immunoSEQ multiplex PCR reads were re-called with MiXCR into one record per CDR3 protein. The sample includes 71,000 or so distinct CDR3 sequences, roughly 93% of them seen just once. This receptor was obtained from a human donor with Susac syndrome. The material sequenced was CD4+ T cells from PBMCs. The chain has TRBV29-1 and TRBJ2-5; D may be TRBD1 or TRBD2 (5 bases each). The CDR3 sequence is CSVAEGLGETQYF. DNA of the CDR3: TGCAGCGTTGCTGAGGGGTTAGGAGAGACCCAGTACTTC.